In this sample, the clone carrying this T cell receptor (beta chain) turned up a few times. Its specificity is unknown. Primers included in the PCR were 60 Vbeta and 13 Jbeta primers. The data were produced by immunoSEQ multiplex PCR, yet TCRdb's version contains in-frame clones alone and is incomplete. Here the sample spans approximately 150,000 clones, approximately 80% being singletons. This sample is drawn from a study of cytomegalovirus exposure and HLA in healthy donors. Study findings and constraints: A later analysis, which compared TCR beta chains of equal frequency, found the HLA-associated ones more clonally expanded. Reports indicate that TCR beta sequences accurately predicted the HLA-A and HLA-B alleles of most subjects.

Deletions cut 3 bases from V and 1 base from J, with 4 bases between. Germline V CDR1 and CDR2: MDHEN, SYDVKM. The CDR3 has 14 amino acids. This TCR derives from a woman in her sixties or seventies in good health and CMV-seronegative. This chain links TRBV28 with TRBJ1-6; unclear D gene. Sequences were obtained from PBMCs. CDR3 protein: CASSLRSYNSPLHF. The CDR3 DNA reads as TGTGCCAGCAGTTTGAGGTCCTATAATTCACCCCTCCACTTT.